This TCR beta chain is drawn from a study of graft-versus-host responses after intestinal transplantation. Overall study: Induction using anti-thymocyte globulin, followed by tacrolimus and steroids for 3 to 4 years, was given to all recipients. Study-level results: HvG clone declines early post-transplant were associated with peak circulating GvH levels. Recipient marrow held GvH clones, some first seen in ileum or blood. Those patients showing graft-donor T cell macrochimerism displayed high graft-versus-host to host-versus-graft clonal ratios in allografts.

This CDR3 has 16 residues. Per the germline V gene, CDR1 is SGHAT and CDR2 is FQNNGV. V trimming: 5 bases; J trimming: 2 bases; junction bases outside the gene matches: 9. The assay was immunoSEQ multiplex PCR, and TCRdb's table has in-frame clones only and misses some. The sample includes around 100,000 clones, over 75% of them seen just once. With respect to this clone: As yet, its antigen is unknown.

This specimen was unstimulated CD4+ T cells sorted from spleen or lymph node cells, taken before intestinal transplant. The source of this sequence is a human donor who received an intestinal transplant. The chain has TRBV11-2 and TRBJ2-7; 10 nucleotides match TRBD1. CDR3 bases: TGTGCCAGCAGCCCCGGACAGGGGGATTTCGCCTACGAGCAGTACTTC. It is translated as CASSPGQGDFAYEQYF.